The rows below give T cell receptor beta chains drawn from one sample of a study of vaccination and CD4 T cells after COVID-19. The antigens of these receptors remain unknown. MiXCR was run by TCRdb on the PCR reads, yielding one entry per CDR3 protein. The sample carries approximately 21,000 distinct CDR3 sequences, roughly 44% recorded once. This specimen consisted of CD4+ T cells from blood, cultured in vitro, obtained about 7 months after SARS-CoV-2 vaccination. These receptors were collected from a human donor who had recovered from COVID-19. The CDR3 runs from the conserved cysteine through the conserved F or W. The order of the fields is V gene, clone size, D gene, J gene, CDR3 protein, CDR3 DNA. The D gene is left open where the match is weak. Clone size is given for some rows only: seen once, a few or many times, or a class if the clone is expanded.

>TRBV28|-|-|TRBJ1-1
CASRSNTEAFF
TGTGCCAGCAGGAGTAACACTGAAGCTTTCTTT
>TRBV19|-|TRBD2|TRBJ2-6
CASSIGEGLGLSGANVLTF
TGTGCCAGTAGTATTGGGGAGGGACTAGGGCTTTCTGGGGCCAACGTCCTGACTTTC
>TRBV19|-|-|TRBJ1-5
CASSIAPNQPQHF
TGTGCCAGTAGTATCGCCCCCAATCAGCCCCAGCATTTT
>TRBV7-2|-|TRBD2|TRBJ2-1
CASSVSGTSGLRAQFF
TGTGCCAGCAGCGTCTCCGGGACTAGCGGGCTGAGGGCGCAGTTCTTC
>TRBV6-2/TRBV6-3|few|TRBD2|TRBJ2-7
CATGLAGPVVYEQYF
TGTGCCACCGGGCTAGCGGGGCCGGTTGTCTACGAGCAGTACTTC
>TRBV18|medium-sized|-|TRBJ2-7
CASSPGTESYEQYF
TGTGCCAGCTCACCCGGGACGGAATCCTACGAGCAGTACTTC
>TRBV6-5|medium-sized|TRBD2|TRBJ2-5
CASSYNPGTSGRGETQYF
TGTGCCAGCAGTTACAACCCCGGGACTAGCGGGAGGGGGGAGACCCAGTACTTC
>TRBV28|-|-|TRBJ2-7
CASSSPGSRYEQYF
TGTGCCAGCAGCTCCCCAGGATCTCGGTACGAGCAGTACTTC
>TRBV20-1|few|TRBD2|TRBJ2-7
CSVQRTSGGPSYEQYF
TGCAGTGTCCAACGGACTAGCGGGGGTCCTTCCTACGAGCAGTACTTC
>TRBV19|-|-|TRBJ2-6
CASIDRSGANVLTF
TGTGCCAGTATCGACAGGTCTGGGGCCAACGTCCTGACTTTC
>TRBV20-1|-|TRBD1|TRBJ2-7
CSASQQGFSYEQYF
TGCAGTGCTAGTCAACAGGGGTTCTCCTACGAGCAGTACTTC
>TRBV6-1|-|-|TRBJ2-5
CASSVGGFETQYF
TGTGCCAGCAGTGTAGGAGGGTTTGAGACCCAGTACTTC
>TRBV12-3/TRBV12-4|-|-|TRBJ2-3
CASSLAGTADTQYF
TGTGCCAGCAGTTTAGCCGGGACTGCAGATACGCAGTATTTT
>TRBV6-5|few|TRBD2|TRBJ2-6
CASSSTASSGGANVLTF
TGTGCCAGCAGTTCGACAGCTTCTAGCGGCGGGGCCAACGTCCTGACTTTC
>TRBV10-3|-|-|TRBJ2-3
CATRSGDTQYF
TGTGCCACCCGGAGTGGAGATACGCAGTATTTT
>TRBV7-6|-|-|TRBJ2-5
CASSLTGLQETQYF
TGTGCCAGCAGCCTAACAGGGCTACAAGAGACCCAGTACTTC
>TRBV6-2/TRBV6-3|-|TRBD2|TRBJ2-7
CASSYPSGTVRYEQYF
TGTGCCAGCAGTTATCCTAGCGGGACAGTAAGGTACGAGCAGTACTTC
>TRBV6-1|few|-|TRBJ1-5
CASSGRSNQPQHF
TGTGCCAGCTCCGGTAGGAGCAATCAGCCCCAGCATTTT
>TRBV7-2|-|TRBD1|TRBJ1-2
CASSLGQGARGYTF
TGTGCCAGCAGCTTGGGACAGGGGGCGCGAGGCTACACCTTC
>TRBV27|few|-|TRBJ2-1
CASSSPQNRFF
TGTGCCAGCAGTTCCCCTCAAAACAGGTTCTTC
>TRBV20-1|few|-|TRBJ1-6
CSAPDSLNSPLHF
TGCAGTGCCCCGGACAGTCTAAATTCACCCCTCCACTTT
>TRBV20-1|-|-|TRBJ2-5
CSAQDFQETQYF
TGCAGTGCACAAGACTTCCAAGAGACCCAGTACTTC
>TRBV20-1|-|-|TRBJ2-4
CSASTGAKNIQYF
TGCAGTGCTAGCACCGGGGCCAAAAACATTCAGTACTTC
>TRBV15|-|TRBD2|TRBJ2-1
CATSSHSGLSYNEQFF
TGTGCCACCAGCAGCCATAGCGGGCTTTCCTACAATGAGCAGTTCTTC
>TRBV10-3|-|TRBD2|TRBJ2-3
CATRGGADTQYF
TGTGCCACCCGGGGGGGGGCAGATACGCAGTATTTT
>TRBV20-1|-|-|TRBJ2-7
CSAGSEQYF
TGCAGTGCCGGAAGCGAGCAGTACTTC
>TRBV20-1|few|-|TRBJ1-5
CSARAIQGGQPQHF
TGCAGTGCTAGAGCCATCCAGGGTGGACAGCCCCAGCATTTT